Listed here are 23 T cell receptor beta chains from one sample, sequenced in a study of Graves' ophthalmopathy and Graves' hyperthyroidism (dated by TCRdb to 2017 to 2018). Sequencing relied on an Illumina HiSeq 2000. For repertoire sequencing, the TCR beta CDR3 regions were amplified from RNA transcripts. The first round of RT-PCR was done with HTBI primers and the Qiagen OneStep RT-PCR kit, and was followed by a second round of multiplex PCR, then size selection and purification. TCRdb reprocessed the public reads (quality trimming at Q25 with fastp, clone calling with MiXCR) and kept in-frame beta chains. Rows are unified per CDR3 protein, each entry keeping the most common DNA and genes. For this sample there are some 240,000 distinct CDR3 sequences; about 47% appear just once. The ten largest clones capture around half of the sample. Specimen: peripheral blood. Receptors originate from an adult man with Graves' ophthalmopathy.

A few counts support this clonotype. V usage is TRBV2 and J usage is TRBJ2-7; D remains unclear. This CDR3 spans 13 amino acids. Between the trimmed V and J ends, which lost 10 bases and 0 bases, there was a span of 13 bases. The germline V gene encodes CDR1 SNHLY and CDR2 FYNNEI. CDR3 DNA sequence: TGTGCCATCCCGACTGATAGCTCCTACGAGCAGTACTTC. Translating gives CAIPTDSSYEQYF.

This chain links TRBV11-2 with TRBJ2-7, with D uncertain. The V gene's germline CDR1 is SGHAT and CDR2 FQNNGV. The CDR3 has 11 amino acids. The V and J ends lost 0 bases and 12 bases respectively, with 9 bases between them. CDR3 DNA: TGTGCCAGCAGCTTAGAGACCTACACGTACTTC. The encoded protein is CASSLETYTYF. The variable domain in full, with the rest retrieved from reference TRBV11-2 and TRBJ2-7, is EAGVAQSPRYKIIEKRQSVAFWCNPISGHATLYWYQQILGQGPKLLIQFQNNGVVDDSQLPKDRFSAERLKGVDSTLKIQPAKLEDSAVYLCASSLETYTYFGPGTRLTVT.

J is TRBJ2-7 and V is TRBV19, with D maybe TRBD1 (5 bases). CDR3 length: 15 residues. Trimming shortened V by 7 bases and J by 2 bases, and 18 bases separated the two germline ends. CDR1 LNHDA and CDR2 SQIVND come from the germline V gene (reference sequence). The CDR3 DNA follows: TGTGCCAGTATGCGGACAAACAGGTATCCCTACGAGCAGTACTTC. This encodes CASMRTNRYPYEQYF.

With respect to this clonotype: A much larger clone differs from this one at a single base, so this may be a read error. V usage is TRBV10-3 and J usage is TRBJ2-5, with 8 bases aligning to TRBD2. The length of the CDR3 is 15 residues. CDR1 and CDR2 (germline): ENHRY, SYGVKD. The CDR3 loop is CASSGTGGAGETQYF. The CDR3 DNA follows: TGTGCCAGCAGTGGAACGGGGGGGGCCGGTGAGACCCAGTACTTC.

J is TRBJ2-7 and V is TRBV11-2; 8 bases map to TRBD1. The trim removed 5 bases at V and 6 bases at J, leaving 6 bases unmatched. Per germline, CDR1 SGHAT and CDR2 FQNNGV. This CDR3 has 13 amino acids. DNA of the CDR3: TGTGCCAGCAGCCCACGGGACAGGTCCGAGCAGTACTTC. This codes for CASSPRDRSEQYF.

This clonotype was counted once. This chain connects TRBV7-6 to TRBJ2-1; the D gene is possibly TRBD1 (7 bases). The V and J ends lost 6 bases and 12 bases respectively, with 15 bases between them. Germline CDR1 reads SGHVS; CDR2 reads FNYEAQ. This CDR3 region has 12 residues. CDR3 residues: CASSSRGVVQFF. DNA for the CDR3: TGTGCCAGCAGTTCCAGGGGGGTGGTGCAGTTCTTC.

The chain links TRBV20-1 to TRBJ2-7; D gene unclear. The CDR3 runs to 10 residues. The germline gives CDR1 DFQATT, CDR2 SNEGSKA (reference sequence). With 7 bases removed from V and 1 base from J, the gap between germline ends came to 5 bases. In DNA form, the CDR3 reads TGCAGTGTTCCTTCCTACGAGCAGTACTTC. Its translation: CSVPSYEQYF.

The genes are TRBV4-3 and TRBJ1-4; no clear D gene. This CDR3 has 18 residues. Germline values: CDR1 LGHNA, CDR2 YSLEER. Trimming pared 0 bases from V and 0 bases from J, leaving 14 bases between. For the CDR3, the DNA is TGCGCCAGCAGCCAAGAAGGGCGCGGCAGATCAACTAATGAAAAACTGTTTTTT. Translated: CASSQEGRGRSTNEKLFF.

This chain uses TRBV9 with TRBJ2-6; tentatively, D is TRBD1 (5 bases). Germline V gives CDR1 SGDLS, CDR2 YYNGEE. V was clipped by 6 bases and J by 1 base, with 11 bases between them. The CDR3 spans 15 residues. The CDR3 DNA reads as TGTGCCAGCACCCCTCAGGGATCTGGGGCCAACGTCCTGACTTTC. Translating gives CASTPQGSGANVLTF. Together with reference TRBV9 and TRBJ2-6, the CDR3 gives the full variable domain: DSGVTQTPKHLITATGQRVTLRCSPRSGDLSVYWYQQSLDQGLQFLIQYYNGEERAKGNILERFSAQQFPDLHSELNLSSLELGDSALYFCASTPQGSGANVLTFGAGSRLTVL.

In this sample, this clonotype turned up a few times. This rearrangement joins TRBV6-5 to TRBJ2-7; TRBD1 matches at 7 bases. Germline lookup yields CDR1 MNHEY and CDR2 SVGAGI. This CDR3 comprises 14 residues. After removal of 6 bases from V and 0 bases from J, the junction contained 5 bases not matched to a gene. The CDR3 nucleotides read TGTGCCAGCAGCGCCTGGGACAGCTCCTACGAGCAGTACTTC. This sequence encodes CASSAWDSSYEQYF.

Details on this clonotype: One end of the junction varies from germline; a read error may be responsible. V gene TRBV12-3 or TRBV12-4 combines with J gene TRBJ1-2; a possible D gene is TRBD1 (5 bases). The CDR3 sequence is 14 residues long. CDR3 protein: CASSLEGQDYGYTF. In DNA form, the CDR3 reads TGTGCCAGCAGCTTAGAGGGGCAGGACTATGGCTACACCTTC.

J is TRBJ1-1 and V is TRBV20-1; D uncertain. Germline values: CDR1 DFQATT, CDR2 SNEGSKA (reference sequence). This CDR3 region has 12 residues. The V gene lost 1 base and the J gene lost 0 bases, with 3 bases spanning the gap. The CDR3 is CSARVLNTEAFF. CDR3 nucleotide sequence: TGCAGTGCTAGAGTATTGAACACTGAAGCTTTCTTT.

This sequence joins TRBV4-1 and TRBJ2-2, with TRBD2 identical over 9 bases. The CDR3 loop spans 16 amino acids. V lost 3 bases and J lost 3; bases outside the gene matches: 5. Germline V gene sequence: CDR1 MGHRA, CDR2 YSYEKL. The CDR3 DNA reads TGCGCCAGCAGCCACCTGGGACTAGCCCACACCGGGGAGCTGTTTTTT. Translating it yields CASSHLGLAHTGELFF.

There are a few counts of this clonotype. V usage is TRBV19 and J usage is TRBJ1-1, with D possibly TRBD1 on 6 matching bases. Germline-derived CDR1 and CDR2 are LNHDA and SQIVND (reference sequence). The length of the CDR3 is 14 residues. Trimming removed 1 base at V and 2 bases at J, with 8 bases between. Here the CDR3 reads CASSIADRNTEAFF. The CDR3 DNA sequence: TGTGCCAGTAGTATAGCGGACAGAAACACTGAAGCTTTCTTT.

The chain recombines TRBV9 with TRBJ2-5, with D unclear. The J call may be faulty, since TRBJ2-7 better matches the DNA end. Germline CDR1 is SGDLS and CDR2 is YYNGEE. The CDR3 has 13 residues. CDR3 residues: CASSVGARYEQYF. The CDR3 bases are TGTGCCAGCAGCGTAGGGGCGCGGTACGAGCAGTACTTC.

The V call is TRBV12-3 or TRBV12-4, the J call TRBJ1-3; D not certain. The CDR3 runs 13 residues. The V and J ends lost 3 bases and 4 bases respectively, with 7 bases between them. CDR3 nucleotides: TGTGCCAGCAGTTTTCGAGGGGGAAACACCATATATTTT. Translation: CASSFRGGNTIYF.

V usage is TRBV29-1 and J usage is TRBJ2-5, with D unclear. The CDR3 loop spans 12 amino acids. The V gene's germline CDR1 is SQVTM and CDR2 ANQGSEA. CDR3 nucleotides: TGCAGTGCGCGCCACCCTTCGGAGACCCAGTACTTC. Residues: CSARHPSETQYF.

In its sample, this clonotype was seen a few times. This chain links TRBV7-2 with TRBJ1-5, with TRBD1 identical over 9 bases. Germline V gene sequence: CDR1 SGHTA, CDR2 FQGNSA. CDR3 size: 15 residues. The ends lost 4 bases at V and 6 bases at J; junction bases unmatched: 7. CDR3 amino acids: CASSYTGGAGQPQHF. The DNA of the CDR3 is TGTGCCAGCAGCTATACAGGGGGCGCGGGTCAGCCCCAGCATTTT.

The genes are TRBV7-9 and TRBJ1-1; 12 bases align to TRBD1. The CDR3 runs to 16 residues. Trimming at V came to 1 base and at J to 3 bases, leaving 3 bases not matched to a gene. Germline lookup yields CDR1 SEHNR and CDR2 FQNEAQ (reference sequence). The CDR3 bases are TGTGCCAGCAGCTTAGGGGACAGGGGGCTGTACACTGAAGCTTTCTTT. Protein sequence: CASSLGDRGLYTEAFF.

This clonotype was observed a few times. V is TRBV7-9 and J is TRBJ2-5, with no clear D. CDR1 is SEHNR, CDR2 FQNEAQ, per germline (reference sequence). Trimming removed 5 bases at V and 3 bases at J, with 7 bases between. The CDR3 is 12 amino acids. CDR3 sequence: CASSLMKETQYF. DNA of the CDR3: TGTGCCAGCAGCCTGATGAAAGAGACCCAGTACTTC.

In its sample, this clonotype was seen once. This CDR3 fails to terminate in the conserved phenylalanine or tryptophan, so it likely reflects a read error. The CDR3 region is CASSLWDRGNWEQYL. The CDR3 nucleotides are TGTGCCAGCAGCTTATGGGACAGGGGGAATTGGGAGCAGTACCTC. The chain couples TRBV12-3 or TRBV12-4 to TRBJ2-7; TRBD1 aligns across 11 bases. V dropped 6 bases and J dropped 7; count of bases not matched to a gene: 11. The CDR3 loop spans 15 amino acids.

The J gene is TRBJ2-1, the V gene TRBV6-6, with a possible D match to TRBD1 (6 bases). The CDR3 contains 13 residues. Trimming took off 10 bases at V and 0 bases at J, with 10 bases between the two ends. CDR1 and CDR2 from the germline V gene are MNHNY and SVGAGI (reference sequence). Here the CDR3 reads CATTGPSYNEQFF. The CDR3 DNA reads as TGTGCCACCACAGGGCCCTCCTACAATGAGCAGTTCTTC.

This clonotype has a handful of counts. The CDR3 DNA sequence: TGCGCCAGCAGCTTGGGACCTCCAGGGGCAGAAAATCAGCCCCAGCATTTT. Translating gives CASSLGPPGAENQPQHF. The chain recombines TRBV5-1 with TRBJ1-5; perhaps TRBD1 as D (6 bases). With 0 bases removed from V and 4 bases from J, the gap between germline ends came to 17 bases. In germline, CDR1 is SGHRS, CDR2 YFSETQ. This CDR3 has 17 amino acids.